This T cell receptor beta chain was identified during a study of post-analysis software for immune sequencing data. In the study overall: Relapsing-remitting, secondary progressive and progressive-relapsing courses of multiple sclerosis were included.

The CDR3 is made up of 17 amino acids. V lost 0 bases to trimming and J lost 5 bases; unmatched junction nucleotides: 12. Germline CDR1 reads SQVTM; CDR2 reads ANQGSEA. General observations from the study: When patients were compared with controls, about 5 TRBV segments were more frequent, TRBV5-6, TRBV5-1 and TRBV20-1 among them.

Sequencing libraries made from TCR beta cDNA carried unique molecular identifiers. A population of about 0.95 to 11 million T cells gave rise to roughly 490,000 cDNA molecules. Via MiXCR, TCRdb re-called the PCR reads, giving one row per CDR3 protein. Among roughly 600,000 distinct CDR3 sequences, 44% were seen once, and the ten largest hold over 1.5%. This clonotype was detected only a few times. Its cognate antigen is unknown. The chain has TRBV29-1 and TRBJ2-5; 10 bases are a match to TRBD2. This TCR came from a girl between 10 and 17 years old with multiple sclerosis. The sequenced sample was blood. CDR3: CSVEDVGGVSGRETQYF. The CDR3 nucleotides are TGCAGCGTTGAAGACGTCGGAGGGGTTAGCGGGAGGGAGACCCAGTACTTC.